This T cell receptor beta chain derives from a study of T cells after yellow fever vaccination (dated by TCRdb to the late 2010s). Regarding the research as a whole: The SMART-Seq v4 Ultra Low Input RNA kit was used to prepare libraries from fractions with low cell numbers. Bulk TCR alpha and beta repertoires were sequenced longitudinally to track T-cell clones before and after primary and booster YFV17D yellow fever vaccination. Two healthy male donors, one aged 18 to 30 and one aged 30 to 40 years, made up the cohort. Blood was collected at multiple timepoints before and after primary and secondary immunization, and bulk PBMC replicates and cell subsets were isolated.

Synthesis of TCR cDNA relied on 5'RACE template switching, a step that introduced a universal primer site along with unique molecular identifiers. Priming of cDNA synthesis was performed from both the TCR alpha and TCR beta constant segments. Library amplification involved two PCR steps, and the second step added sample barcodes and sequencing adapters. Sequencing of libraries was done on Illumina HiSeq 2500 (2x100 bp) or NovaSeq (2x150 bp). The original pipeline was this. MIGEC handled demultiplexing of reads and collapsing into UMI consensus sequences, while MiXCR performed V(D)J alignment. Vaccine-responding clonotypes were identified with edgeR using replicate PBMC samples, with FDR below 0.01 and a log2 fold change above 5 up to day 15 being required. Each bulk clonotype received a CD4 or CD8 identity based on whether the sequenced CD4 or CD8 repertoire contained that clonotype at higher abundance. TCRdb applied fastp at Q25 and MiXCR to the public reads, then kept only in-frame beta chains. Each CDR3 protein appears once, grouped with its most common genes and DNA. Here the V and J calls rest on TCRdb's processing, not on the authors' analysis. The sample yields about 350,000 distinct CDR3 sequences; roughly 7.5% were counted once. The ten largest account for 17% of the sample.

Here is what the overall study found, with its caveats: The study included only a couple of donors, which limits how far the findings can be generalized. Because abundant contaminating clonotypes from the bulk population could be contained in FACS-sorted repertoires, computational filtering was required. After the booster, most of the clones that had expanded following primary vaccination were detected again (about 95% of CD4 and around 90% of CD8), which suggests that memory was broadly maintained. A small fraction of clonotypes appeared in both the CD4 and CD8 compartments, likely as a result of convergent recombination. The secondary T-cell response was found to be weaker but faster than the primary response, with a peak reached on day 5 rather than on day 15.

V drops 1 base and J drops 6 bases, leaving 8 bases in between. The CDR1 and CDR2 encoded by the germline V gene are KGHSH and LQKENI. Including the terminal cysteine and phenylalanine, the CDR3 comprises 13 residues. Kept here is only the CDR3 DNA, which spans 39 bases and is read in frame from base 1. This clonotype occurred many times. Its antigen is not yet known. One base away there is no much larger clone; base qualities are not given. Read against the paper, the sample's treatment or condition label means: live attenuated yellow fever vaccine strain. Two biological replicates of bulk PBMCs were collected at each blood-draw timepoint. PBMCs were isolated from peripheral blood using a standard Ficoll-Paque protocol. TriZol was used to extract RNA from bulk PBMCs, CD4 and CD8 fractions, and dextramer-positive and dextramer-negative fractions.

The sequencing here drew on PBMCs, taken about 49 days after the first yellow fever vaccination. The rearrangement combines TRBV18 with TRBJ2-3; no D segment can be confidently identified. The sequence derives from a man younger than 35 who received the YFV17D yellow fever vaccine. Here the CDR3 is given as CASSPLSGDTQYF. Read as DNA, the sequence is TGTGCCAGCTCACCACTTTCCGGGGATACGCAGTATTTT. Beyond the CDR3, the reference TRBV18 and TRBJ2-3 genes provide the residues; the full variable domain reads: NAGVMQNPRHLVRRRGQEARLRCSPMKGHSHVYWYRQLPEEGLKFMVYLQKENIIDESGMPKERFSAEFPKEGPSILRIQQVVRGDSAAYFCASSPLSGDTQYFGPGTRLTVL.